This T cell receptor beta chain comes out of a study of T cell changes during pregnancy in multiple sclerosis. CDR1 is MDHEN and CDR2 is SYDVKM in the germline V gene. Trimming stripped 5 bases from V and 4 bases from J, with 24 bases between. This CDR3 is built from 17 residues. Generated by immunoSEQ multiplex PCR, the TCRdb table keeps only in-frame clones and is missing some. The data contain approximately 130,000 clones, roughly 97% of them singletons. The source was peripheral blood, collected after pregnancy. This rearrangement joins TRBV28 to TRBJ2-7, with D tentatively TRBD2 (5 bases). This sequence originates from a female donor with multiple sclerosis, enrolled in a pregnancy study. DNA of the CDR3: TGTGCCAGCAGTCCCCTCCACGGGGTTCAAAAAACTTACGAGCAGTACTTC. Amino acids: CASSPLHGVQKTYEQYF.